The clone carrying this T cell receptor beta chain was observed a few times. Universal primer sites and UMIs were introduced during 5'RACE template-switching synthesis of TCR cDNA. TCRdb reprocessed the 5' RACE reads via MiXCR and lists one record per CDR3 protein. The top ten hold about a sixth of the sample, which has hundreds of thousands of distinct CDR3 sequences, roughly 20% seen once. This sample is part of a study of T cells after yellow fever vaccination. Overall study: In the case of low-cell-number fractions, SMART-Seq v4 Ultra Low Input was used for preparation.

The germline gives CDR1 SGHRS, CDR2 YFSETQ. There are 14 residues in the CDR3. Trimming pared 4 bases from V and 2 bases from J, leaving 12 bases between. The gene calls are TRBV5-1 and TRBJ1-2, with D perhaps TRBD1 (5 bases). Specimen: PBMCs, collected before the yellow fever booster vaccination. This sequence was found in a man younger than 35 who received the YFV17D yellow fever vaccine. CDR3 sequence reads: CASSVGTGNYGYTF. In DNA form, the CDR3 reads TGCGCCAGCAGCGTGGGGACCGGGAACTATGGCTACACCTTC.